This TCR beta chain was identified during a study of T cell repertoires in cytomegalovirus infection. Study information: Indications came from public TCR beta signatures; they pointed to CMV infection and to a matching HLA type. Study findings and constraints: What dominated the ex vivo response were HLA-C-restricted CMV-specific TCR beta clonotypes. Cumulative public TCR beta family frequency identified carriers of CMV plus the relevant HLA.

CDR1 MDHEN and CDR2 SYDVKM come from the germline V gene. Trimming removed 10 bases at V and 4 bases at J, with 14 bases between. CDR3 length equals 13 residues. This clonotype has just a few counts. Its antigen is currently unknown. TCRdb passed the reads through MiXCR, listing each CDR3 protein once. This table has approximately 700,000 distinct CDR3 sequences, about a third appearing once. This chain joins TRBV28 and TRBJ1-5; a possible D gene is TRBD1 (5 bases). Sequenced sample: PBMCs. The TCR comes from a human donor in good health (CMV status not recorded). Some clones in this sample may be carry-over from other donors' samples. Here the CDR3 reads CATRWTLNQPQHF. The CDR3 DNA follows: TGTGCCACCCGATGGACACTAAATCAGCCCCAGCATTTT.